A selection of T cell receptor beta chains follows, all from one sample in a study of blood T cell repertoires in COVID-19. Using immunoSEQ multiplex PCR, the repertoire was profiled, and TCRdb retains in-frame clones only, with some absent. The table shows about 670,000 clones, with about 90% occurring only once. Sequencing was carried out using peripheral blood. The source of these receptors is a woman in her late teens or twenties with acute or convalescent COVID-19. The CDR3 runs from the conserved cysteine through the conserved F or W. Fields, in order: clone size, V gene, J gene, D gene, CDR3 protein, CDR3 DNA. The D gene is left open where the match is weak. Some rows mark clone size as missing; the rest say once, few, many or name a class of expanded clone.

clone size: -; V gene: TRBV19; J gene: TRBJ1-4; D gene: TRBD1; CDR3 protein: CASGTGRNEKLFF; CDR3 DNA: TGTGCCAGTGGGACAGGGCGGAATGAAAAACTGTTTTTT
clone size: -; V gene: TRBV19; J gene: TRBJ1-6; D gene: -; CDR3 protein: CASSISNSPLHF; CDR3 DNA: TGTGCCAGTAGCATTTCCAATTCACCCCTCCACTTT
clone size: -; V gene: TRBV5-4; J gene: TRBJ2-2; D gene: TRBD1; CDR3 protein: CASSLGEQGLAGELFF; CDR3 DNA: TGTGCCAGCAGCTTAGGCGAACAGGGGTTGGCCGGGGAGCTGTTTTTT
clone size: -; V gene: TRBV27; J gene: TRBJ2-5; D gene: -; CDR3 protein: CASSLAPGVQETQYF; CDR3 DNA: TGTGCCAGCAGTTTAGCACCGGGGGTCCAAGAGACCCAGTACTTC
clone size: many; V gene: TRBV4-1; J gene: TRBJ2-7; D gene: -; CDR3 protein: CASSQESQDKEQYF; CDR3 DNA: TGCGCCAGCAGCCAAGAATCACAGGATAAGGAGCAGTACTTC
clone size: -; V gene: TRBV2; J gene: TRBJ1-2; D gene: -; CDR3 protein: CASSTSRETGGYTF; CDR3 DNA: TGTGCCAGCAGCACATCGCGGGAGACGGGTGGCTACACCTTC
clone size: -; V gene: TRBV19; J gene: TRBJ1-1; D gene: -; CDR3 protein: CASSSGLLGTTEAFF; CDR3 DNA: TGTGCCAGTAGTTCTGGACTATTGGGGACCACTGAAGCTTTCTTT
clone size: -; V gene: TRBV7-2; J gene: TRBJ1-4; D gene: TRBD1; CDR3 protein: CATKTGTAHEKLFF; CDR3 DNA: TGTGCCACCAAGACCGGGACAGCTCATGAAAAACTGTTTTTT
clone size: -; V gene: TRBV12-3/TRBV12-4; J gene: TRBJ2-5; D gene: TRBD1; CDR3 protein: CASRQGWQETQYF; CDR3 DNA: TGTGCCAGCAGACAGGGGTGGCAAGAGACCCAGTACTTC
clone size: -; V gene: TRBV2; J gene: TRBJ2-7; D gene: TRBD1; CDR3 protein: CASSEIRDRGFRSYEQYF; CDR3 DNA: TGTGCCAGCAGTGAGATTAGGGACAGGGGGTTCCGGTCCTACGAGCAGTACTTC
clone size: -; V gene: TRBV6-2/TRBV6-3; J gene: TRBJ1-2; D gene: -; CDR3 protein: CASSLDFGYTF; CDR3 DNA: TGTGCCAGCAGTTTGGACTTTGGCTACACCTTC
clone size: -; V gene: TRBV7-2; J gene: TRBJ1-6; D gene: -; CDR3 protein: CASSLRGSYNSPLHF; CDR3 DNA: TGTGCCAGCAGCTTAAGGGGCAGTTATAATTCACCCCTCCACTTT
clone size: -; V gene: TRBV6-5; J gene: TRBJ1-1; D gene: -; CDR3 protein: CASNKQGGGVTEAFF; CDR3 DNA: TGTGCCAGCAATAAACAGGGAGGGGGGGTGACTGAAGCTTTCTTT
clone size: -; V gene: TRBV21-1; J gene: TRBJ2-3; D gene: -; CDR3 protein: CASSKGGSRLTDTQYF; CDR3 DNA: TGTGCCAGCAGCAAAGGGGGCAGCAGACTCACAGATACGCAGTATTTT
clone size: -; V gene: TRBV2; J gene: TRBJ1-2; D gene: -; CDR3 protein: CASSEWGDRYGYTF; CDR3 DNA: TGTGCCAGCAGTGAGTGGGGGGATCGATATGGCTACACCTTC
clone size: -; V gene: TRBV5-1; J gene: TRBJ1-1; D gene: -; CDR3 protein: CASSLYQGATEAFF; CDR3 DNA: TGCGCCAGCAGCCTGTATCAGGGTGCCACTGAAGCTTTCTTT
clone size: -; V gene: TRBV30; J gene: TRBJ2-5; D gene: TRBD1; CDR3 protein: CAWSRGSTGSKETQYF; CDR3 DNA: TGTGCCTGGAGTAGGGGATCGACAGGGTCCAAAGAGACCCAGTACTTC
clone size: -; V gene: TRBV7-9; J gene: TRBJ1-2; D gene: -; CDR3 protein: CASSPRGLYGYTF; CDR3 DNA: TGTGCCAGCAGCCCCAGGGGCCTCTATGGCTACACCTTC
clone size: -; V gene: TRBV6-4; J gene: TRBJ1-6; D gene: -; CDR3 protein: CASSEASWSSPLHF; CDR3 DNA: TGTGCCAGCAGTGAGGCCAGTTGGAGTTCACCCCTCCACTTT
clone size: once; V gene: TRBV6-2/TRBV6-3; J gene: TRBJ2-2; D gene: TRBD2; CDR3 protein: CASSYSGGGASGTGELFF; CDR3 DNA: TGTGCCAGCAGTTACTCAGGCGGGGGGGCTTCGGGCACCGGGGAGCTGTTTTTT
clone size: -; V gene: TRBV18; J gene: TRBJ2-2; D gene: -; CDR3 protein: CASSPFPGQNTGELFF; CDR3 DNA: TGTGCCAGCTCACCATTTCCGGGACAGAACACCGGGGAGCTGTTTTTT
clone size: -; V gene: TRBV4-1; J gene: TRBJ2-1; D gene: TRBD2; CDR3 protein: CASSHVTSDTEQFF; CDR3 DNA: TGCGCCAGCAGCCACGTCACTAGCGACACTGAGCAGTTCTTC
clone size: -; V gene: TRBV4-2; J gene: TRBJ2-7; D gene: TRBD1; CDR3 protein: CASSQDLSWDRSGEQYF; CDR3 DNA: TGTGCCAGCAGCCAAGATCTATCGTGGGACAGAAGCGGCGAGCAGTACTTC
clone size: -; V gene: TRBV28; J gene: TRBJ1-1; D gene: -; CDR3 protein: CATTIRAREAEAFF; CDR3 DNA: TGTGCCACCACAATCAGGGCGCGGGAAGCTGAAGCTTTCTTT
clone size: -; V gene: TRBV27; J gene: TRBJ1-5; D gene: -; CDR3 protein: CASSGGWNQPQHF; CDR3 DNA: TGTGCCAGCAGCGGGGGTTGGAATCAGCCCCAGCATTTT
clone size: -; V gene: TRBV27; J gene: TRBJ2-6; D gene: -; CDR3 protein: CASRETDTFSGANVLTF; CDR3 DNA: TGTGCCAGCAGGGAAACAGATACGTTCTCTGGGGCCAACGTCCTGACTTTC
clone size: -; V gene: TRBV19; J gene: TRBJ1-2; D gene: -; CDR3 protein: CASKMETIRDYGYTF; CDR3 DNA: TGTGCCAGTAAAATGGAGACCATACGGGACTATGGCTACACCTTC
clone size: -; V gene: TRBV3-1/TRBV3-2; J gene: TRBJ1-5; D gene: TRBD1; CDR3 protein: CASSQTLTGQAESNQPQHF; CDR3 DNA: TGTGCCAGCAGCCAAACACTAACCGGACAGGCGGAATCCAATCAGCCCCAGCATTTT
clone size: -; V gene: TRBV10-3; J gene: TRBJ1-5; D gene: TRBD1; CDR3 protein: CVSRGLDNQPQHF; CDR3 DNA: TGTGTCTCCAGGGGGCTTGACAATCAGCCCCAGCATTTT
clone size: -; V gene: TRBV4-2; J gene: TRBJ2-2; D gene: TRBD2; CDR3 protein: CASATGTSGGTNTGELFF; CDR3 DNA: TGTGCCAGCGCCACCGGGACTAGCGGGGGGACGAACACCGGGGAGCTGTTTTTT
clone size: -; V gene: TRBV28; J gene: TRBJ1-2; D gene: -; CDR3 protein: CASSPSGQPNYGYTF; CDR3 DNA: TGTGCCAGCAGCCCTTCAGGACAGCCTAACTATGGCTACACCTTC
clone size: once; V gene: TRBV5-1; J gene: TRBJ1-2; D gene: -; CDR3 protein: CAIPISSYGYTF; CDR3 DNA: TGCGCCATCCCAATTTCCAGCTATGGCTACACCTTC
clone size: -; V gene: TRBV10-2; J gene: TRBJ1-1; D gene: -; CDR3 protein: CASSIGSGTEAFF; CDR3 DNA: TGCGCCAGCAGTATAGGGAGCGGCACTGAAGCTTTCTTT
clone size: -; V gene: TRBV2; J gene: TRBJ2-7; D gene: TRBD1; CDR3 protein: CASRGQGFTYEQYF; CDR3 DNA: TGTGCCAGCAGGGGACAGGGCTTTACCTACGAGCAGTACTTC
clone size: -; V gene: TRBV6-2/TRBV6-3; J gene: TRBJ2-7; D gene: TRBD1; CDR3 protein: CASSYGDRASYEQYF; CDR3 DNA: TGTGCCAGCAGTTACGGGGACAGAGCTTCCTACGAGCAGTACTTC
clone size: -; V gene: TRBV6-6; J gene: TRBJ1-5; D gene: -; CDR3 protein: CASSEVREPQHF; CDR3 DNA: TGTGCCAGCAGCGAAGTACGGGAGCCCCAGCATTTT
clone size: -; V gene: TRBV6-5; J gene: TRBJ2-2; D gene: TRBD1; CDR3 protein: CASRITGQGTGELFF; CDR3 DNA: TGTGCCAGCAGAATCACCGGACAGGGTACCGGGGAGCTGTTTTTT
clone size: -; V gene: TRBV18; J gene: TRBJ2-7; D gene: -; CDR3 protein: CASSQLFYREGNEQYF; CDR3 DNA: TGTGCCAGCTCACAACTTTTTTACAGGGAGGGTAACGAGCAGTACTTC
clone size: -; V gene: TRBV9; J gene: TRBJ1-2; D gene: -; CDR3 protein: CASSVGVQDNYGYTF; CDR3 DNA: TGTGCCAGCAGCGTAGGGGTACAGGATAACTATGGCTACACCTTC
clone size: -; V gene: TRBV3-1/TRBV3-2; J gene: TRBJ1-1; D gene: -; CDR3 protein: CASSQELGRSMNTEAFF; CDR3 DNA: TGTGCCAGCAGCCAAGAGTTGGGCAGATCAATGAACACTGAAGCTTTCTTT
clone size: once; V gene: TRBV27; J gene: TRBJ2-2; D gene: TRBD1; CDR3 protein: CASPGQGDTGELFF; CDR3 DNA: TGTGCCAGTCCGGGACAGGGTGACACCGGGGAGCTGTTTTTT
clone size: -; V gene: TRBV5-1; J gene: TRBJ2-3; D gene: TRBD1; CDR3 protein: CASSSHGQGTDTQYF; CDR3 DNA: TGCGCCAGCAGCTCGCACGGACAGGGCACAGATACGCAGTATTTT
clone size: -; V gene: TRBV6-2/TRBV6-3; J gene: TRBJ1-1; D gene: -; CDR3 protein: CASSLSRNTEAFF; CDR3 DNA: TGTGCCAGCAGTTTATCGAGGAACACTGAAGCTTTCTTT
clone size: -; V gene: TRBV10-1; J gene: TRBJ1-2; D gene: -; CDR3 protein: CASSEPGTPDVFYGYTF; CDR3 DNA: TGCGCCAGCAGTGAGCCGGGGACACCCGACGTGTTTTATGGCTACACCTTC
clone size: -; V gene: TRBV7-2; J gene: TRBJ1-1; D gene: -; CDR3 protein: CASGGAEAFF; CDR3 DNA: TGTGCCAGCGGAGGGGCTGAAGCTTTCTTT
clone size: -; V gene: TRBV7-2; J gene: TRBJ2-7; D gene: TRBD2; CDR3 protein: CASSSSSGGGSYEQYF; CDR3 DNA: TGTGCCAGCAGCTCATCTAGCGGGGGGGGCTCCTACGAGCAGTACTTC
clone size: -; V gene: TRBV2; J gene: TRBJ2-1; D gene: TRBD1; CDR3 protein: CASSEATGVLNEQFF; CDR3 DNA: TGTGCCAGCAGTGAAGCGACAGGGGTCCTCAATGAGCAGTTCTTC
clone size: -; V gene: TRBV9; J gene: TRBJ2-2; D gene: TRBD1; CDR3 protein: CASSTGQGTGELFF; CDR3 DNA: TGTGCCAGCAGCACGGGACAGGGGACCGGGGAGCTGTTTTTT
clone size: -; V gene: TRBV29-1; J gene: TRBJ2-3; D gene: -; CDR3 protein: CSVSVDTDTQYF; CDR3 DNA: TGCAGCGTGTCGGTAGACACAGATACGCAGTATTTT
clone size: -; V gene: TRBV2; J gene: TRBJ1-6; D gene: TRBD1; CDR3 protein: CASTGQSGSPLHF; CDR3 DNA: TGTGCCAGCACGGGACAGTCTGGTTCACCCCTCCACTTT
clone size: -; V gene: TRBV30; J gene: TRBJ1-2; D gene: TRBD1; CDR3 protein: CAWSLRVGGNGYTF; CDR3 DNA: TGTGCCTGGAGTCTTCGGGTAGGGGGCAATGGCTACACCTTC
clone size: once; V gene: TRBV6-2/TRBV6-3; J gene: TRBJ2-1; D gene: -; CDR3 protein: CASSYEGRGRNNEQFF; CDR3 DNA: TGTGCCAGCAGTTACGAGGGGCGGGGTCGTAACAATGAGCAGTTCTTC
clone size: -; V gene: TRBV6-5; J gene: TRBJ1-1; D gene: -; CDR3 protein: CASTQGYPTEAFF; CDR3 DNA: TGTGCCAGCACGCAGGGGTATCCCACTGAAGCTTTCTTT
clone size: -; V gene: TRBV7-2; J gene: TRBJ1-1; D gene: TRBD1; CDR3 protein: CASSPQDTGDTEAFF; CDR3 DNA: TGTGCCAGCAGCCCCCAAGACACAGGGGACACTGAAGCTTTCTTT
clone size: -; V gene: TRBV28; J gene: TRBJ1-1; D gene: TRBD1; CDR3 protein: CASSPQTGGSAEAFF; CDR3 DNA: TGTGCCAGCAGTCCCCAGACAGGGGGCTCCGCTGAAGCTTTCTTT
clone size: -; V gene: TRBV9; J gene: TRBJ2-3; D gene: -; CDR3 protein: CASSPLAGAVPDTQYF; CDR3 DNA: TGTGCCAGCAGCCCCCTAGCAGGGGCCGTCCCAGATACGCAGTATTTT
clone size: -; V gene: TRBV19; J gene: TRBJ2-1; D gene: -; CDR3 protein: CASSIVARLYNEQFF; CDR3 DNA: TGTGCCAGTAGTATAGTAGCGAGGTTGTACAATGAGCAGTTCTTC
clone size: -; V gene: TRBV3-1/TRBV3-2; J gene: TRBJ1-2; D gene: -; CDR3 protein: CASSPLPRDWYGYTF; CDR3 DNA: TGTGCCAGCAGCCCCCTCCCGAGAGACTGGTATGGCTACACCTTC